Listed below are T cell receptor beta chains from one sample, sequenced in a study of blood T cell repertoires in COVID-19. Profiling relied on immunoSEQ multiplex PCR, and the TCRdb table lists in-frame clones only, not all of them. This sample has about 160,000 clones; 89% occur once, and the top ten carry roughly 3.1%. The sample was peripheral blood. All receptors derive from a man aged 60-69 years with acute or convalescent COVID-19. CDR3s include the opening cysteine and the closing phenylalanine or tryptophan. D genes are given only for firm matches. Clone sizes are given selectively: once, few, many, or a class where the clone is expanded.

j_gene | d_gene | v_gene | abundance | len | CDR3nt | CDR3aa
TRBJ2-5 | TRBD2 | TRBV6-5 | . | 15 | TGTGCCAGCAGAGGCCCACTAGCGGGGGTAGAGACCCAGTACTTC | CASRGPLAGVETQYF
TRBJ2-1 | TRBD2 | TRBV24-1 | . | 17 | TGTGCCACCAGTGACTCGGGACTAGCGGGGCCGTACAATGAGCAGTTCTTC | CATSDSGLAGPYNEQFF
TRBJ1-1 | . | TRBV12-5 | . | 16 | TGTGCTAGTGGTTTGGGCATTCGGACAGTAGACACTGAAGCTTTCTTT | CASGLGIRTVDTEAFF
TRBJ2-2 | . | TRBV4-1 | . | 15 | TGCGCCAGCAGCCAAGAAGACACCACCACCGGGGAGCTGTTTTTT | CASSQEDTTTGELFF
TRBJ1-1 | . | TRBV29-1 | . | 10 | TGCAGCGTTGAAGCGGCTGAAGCTTTCTTT | CSVEAAEAFF
TRBJ2-1 | TRBD2 | TRBV14 | . | 13 | TGTGCCAGCAGCCCGGGACTAGCCCATGAGCAGTTCTTC | CASSPGLAHEQFF
TRBJ2-7 | TRBD1 | TRBV7-2 | . | 13 | TGTGCCAGCAGCTTCGACAGGGGATACGAGCAGTACTTC | CASSFDRGYEQYF
TRBJ1-3 | . | TRBV18 | . | 16 | TGTGCCAGCTCACCACGTCCGGGGAGATCAGGAAACACCATATATTTT | CASSPRPGRSGNTIYF
TRBJ1-6 | . | TRBV5-4 | once | 15 | TGTGCCAGCAGCCAAAACCAAGGGGTTAATTCACCCCTCCACTTT | CASSQNQGVNSPLHF
TRBJ2-1 | TRBD1 | TRBV5-1 | . | 16 | TGCGCCAGCAGCTCAGGACAGGAAACTACGGGGAATGAGCAGTTCTTC | CASSSGQETTGNEQFF
TRBJ1-2 | TRBD1 | TRBV29-1 | . | 15 | TGCAGCGTTGAAGCCCGGGACAGGGAGGGCTATGGCTACACCTTC | CSVEARDREGYGYTF
TRBJ1-2 | . | TRBV19 | . | 16 | TGTGCCAGTACAACTCCCGGGCGGGGAAGTAACTATGGCTACACCTTC | CASTTPGRGSNYGYTF
TRBJ1-1 | . | TRBV3-1/TRBV3-2 | . | 13 | TGTGCCAGCAAGCCACCAGGGTTAACTGAAGCTTTCTTT | CASKPPGLTEAFF
TRBJ2-2 | TRBD1 | TRBV5-4 | . | 15 | TGTGCCAGCAGCTCGGGACAGGCGAACACCGGGGAGCTGTTTTTT | CASSSGQANTGELFF
TRBJ1-1 | TRBD1 | TRBV25-1 | . | 15 | TGTGCCAGCAGTTATTATACAGGGGGAGCGAAAGAGTCTTTCTTT | CASSYYTGGAKESFF
TRBJ1-2 | TRBD1 | TRBV10-3 | . | 16 | TGTGCCATCACCCCAGAGAGTGGACAGGGGTCCGGGGGCTACACCTTC | CAITPESGQGSGGYTF
TRBJ2-7 | TRBD2 | TRBV5-4 | . | 15 | TGTGCCAGCAGCGGTGCGGGGGGGAAGGACTACGAGCAGTACTTC | CASSGAGGKDYEQYF
TRBJ1-1 | TRBD1 | TRBV4-1 | . | 14 | TGCGCCAGCAGCCAAGGACAGGGGACTACTGAAGCTTTCTTT | CASSQGQGTTEAFF
TRBJ2-2 | TRBD2 | TRBV5-1 | . | 16 | TGCGCCAGCAGCACAAGGACTAGCGGGGTTGGCGGGGAGCTGTTTTTT | CASSTRTSGVGGELFF
TRBJ1-3 | . | TRBV29-1 | . | 11 | TGCAGCGCTCGGAGCATAAACACCATATATTTT | CSARSINTIYF
TRBJ1-4 | . | TRBV6-2/TRBV6-3 | . | 15 | TGTGCCAGCAGTTATAGGAGGGGCGCACTTGAAAAACTGTTTTTT | CASSYRRGALEKLFF
TRBJ2-7 | . | TRBV7-6 | . | 13 | TGTGCCAGCAGCTTAGGGCGGTCCTACGAGCAGTACTTC | CASSLGRSYEQYF
TRBJ2-2 | TRBD1 | TRBV9 | . | 16 | TGTGCCAGCACCCACAGGGGCCTTTCGAACACCGGGGAGCTGTTTTTT | CASTHRGLSNTGELFF
TRBJ2-5 | . | TRBV7-9 | . | 13 | TGTGCCAGCAGCTTATGGGGAGGAGAGACCCAGTACTTC | CASSLWGGETQYF
TRBJ2-3 | . | TRBV7-7 | . | 17 | TGTGCCAGCAGCTTACTCAGGCGTCCAGGGGCCGCAGATACGCAGTATTTT | CASSLLRRPGAADTQYF
TRBJ1-2 | . | TRBV30 | once | 16 | TGTGCCTGGAGTGACGGCTCGGGGGGCGTTTATTATGGCTACACCTTC | CAWSDGSGGVYYGYTF
TRBJ1-4 | . | TRBV18 | . | 13 | TGTGCCAGCTCAACCAAGGGGGATGAAAAACTGTTTTTT | CASSTKGDEKLFF
TRBJ1-5 | . | TRBV19 | . | 12 | TGTGCCAGTAGTGGAGGGTTTCAGCCCCAGCATTTT | CASSGGFQPQHF
TRBJ2-7 | . | TRBV5-4 | . | 11 | TGTGCCAGCAGCTTAACAGGCGAGCAGTACTTC | CASSLTGEQYF
TRBJ1-2 | TRBD1 | TRBV5-1 | . | 14 | TGCGCCAGCAGCTCGGGACAGGGTGCCTGGGGCTACACCTTC | CASSSGQGAWGYTF
TRBJ2-4 | TRBD1 | TRBV5-1 | . | 17 | TGCGCCAGCAGCTTGGCTGCGACAGGGGACTCCAAAAACATTCAGTACTTC | CASSLAATGDSKNIQYF
TRBJ1-1 | . | TRBV19 | . | 15 | TGTGCCAGTAGTATCCTCGCGGGGGGGCACACTGAAGCTTTCTTT | CASSILAGGHTEAFF
TRBJ2-2 | . | TRBV7-2 | . | 17 | TGTGCCAGCAGCTTAGTGGGAACAGGGTCGAACACCGGGGAGCTGTTTTTT | CASSLVGTGSNTGELFF
TRBJ2-7 | TRBD2 | TRBV4-2 | . | 16 | TGTGCCAGCAGCCAAGTGGGGGCTAGCGGGGGTGACGAGCAGTACTTC | CASSQVGASGGDEQYF
TRBJ2-1 | TRBD1 | TRBV2 | . | 13 | TGTGCCAGCAGTGGGGAACAGGGGATCGAGCAGTTCTTC | CASSGEQGIEQFF
TRBJ1-5 | . | TRBV6-5 | . | 12 | TGTGCGGGGGGGCAGCCCAATCAGCCCCAGCATTTT | CAGGQPNQPQHF
TRBJ2-1 | . | TRBV6-5 | . | 15 | TGTGCCAGCAGGCTGAGGCGGAGCTCCTACAATGAGCAGTTCTTC | CASRLRRSSYNEQFF
TRBJ2-2 | TRBD1 | TRBV5-6 | . | 15 | TGTGCCAGCACAGAGACAGGGGTTGAAACCGGGGAGCTGTTTTTT | CASTETGVETGELFF
TRBJ2-7 | . | TRBV27 | . | 16 | TGTGCCAGCCGTACGCAGGGATACTCTAGCTCCTACGAGCAGTACTTC | CASRTQGYSSSYEQYF
TRBJ2-7 | . | TRBV6-6 | once | 16 | TGTGCCAGCAGTTGGGATAATAAACGAGGGACAAGCGAGCAGTACTTC | CASSWDNKRGTSEQYF
TRBJ1-5 | . | TRBV5-8 | . | 15 | TGTGCCAGCAGCTTGGCGCGAGCAGCCGCTAGGCCCCAGCATTTT | CASSLARAAARPQHF
TRBJ1-5 | TRBD1 | TRBV10-2 | . | 17 | TGCGCCAGCAGTGGGTATGTTGGGACAGCAGATGGTCAGCCCCAGCATTTT | CASSGYVGTADGQPQHF